This T cell receptor beta chain was found in a study of CD8 T cells in Susac syndrome. Study-wide results and caveats: The relatively small number of individuals in the TCR sequencing and HLA analysis was acknowledged by the study.

A quantity of about 0.5 to 1 ug RNA underwent reverse transcription using random hexamers. Amplification of TCR beta CDR3 by immunoSEQ multiplex PCR spanned 54 Vbeta and 13 Jbeta. Using its own MiXCR run on the immunoSEQ multiplex PCR reads, TCRdb lists one record per CDR3 protein. The sample contains about 300,000 distinct CDR3 sequences, approximately 85% of which appear only once. Those who served as multiple sclerosis controls were treatment-naive patients with stable or active relapsing-remitting disease. The CD8+ and CD4+ T cells were negatively isolated, with the TEMRA cells enriched by FACS. The length of the CDR3 is 16 residues. CDR1 and CDR2 from the germline V gene are MGHRA and YSYEKL. V lost 4 bases, J lost 5 bases, and 9 bases stayed unmatched. A remark on this clonotype: Its matching antigen is unknown.

The clonotype originates from a human donor with multiple sclerosis. V and J are TRBV4-1 and TRBJ1-1; 11 nucleotides line up with TRBD1. Sequencing used CD8+ T cells from PBMCs. CDR3 region: CASSRRTGGPNTEAFF. The DNA for the CDR3 is TGCGCCAGCAGCCGCCGGACAGGGGGCCCGAATACTGAAGCTTTCTTT.